The text below deals with one T cell receptor beta chain. Its antigen remains unidentified. The record originates from a study of T-cell memory formation after mild COVID-19. Study-wide findings and caveats: From day 15 to 85, contracting clones were balanced between CD4 and CD8, whereas later expanders leaned toward CD4+. Contracting CD4+ clones sat mainly in CM and EM; CD8+ in EMRA.

CDR1 SGHTA and CDR2 FQGTGA come from the germline V gene. The CDR3 has 15 residues. V trimming: 5 bases; J trimming: 6 bases; junction bases outside the gene matches: 8. Using constant-segment primers, 5'RACE produced TCR alpha and TCR beta cDNA libraries carrying sample barcodes and UMIs. TCRdb re-analysed the 5' RACE reads in MiXCR, keeping a single row per CDR3 protein. The data show about 300,000 distinct CDR3 sequences, less than 20% seen once. The sample comprised PBMCs or a T cell subset sorted from them (not recorded which). This rearrangement joins TRBV7-3 to TRBJ2-1; TRBD2 aligns across 9 bases. This clonotype was sampled from a man between 18 and 35 years old who had mild COVID-19 (a few samples of this study predate the infection). Cell type and time point are not known. The chain's CDR3 is CASSAGGGASNEQFF. The CDR3 DNA follows: TGTGCCAGCAGCGCCGGCGGGGGGGCCTCCAATGAGCAGTTCTTC.